This paragraph reports one T cell receptor beta chain. Its specificity is unknown. TCR beta CDR3 regions were amplified from RNA transcripts. An initial round of RT-PCR targeting the TCR CDR3 relied on the HTBI primer set. Using its own MiXCR run on the multiplex PCR reads, TCRdb lists one record per CDR3 protein. The repertoire includes over 500,000 distinct CDR3 sequences, less than 15% of them detected once, and roughly 14% sits in the top ten. Germline CDR1 and CDR2: SGHVS and FQNEAQ. Trimming cost V 1 base and J 2 bases, with 8 bases left between them. The CDR3 loop spans 14 amino acids. These data belong to a study of T cells in Graves' hyperthyroidism and ophthalmopathy. Findings and limits, study-wide: Blood also showed most of the thyroid clonotypes that were expanded above 0.001.

The rearrangement joins TRBV7-8 to TRBJ1-1; D is uncertain. The receptor comes from a woman between 35 and 50 years old with Graves' hyperthyroidism. The sequencing input was blood. CDR3 in amino acids: CASSLGYSNTEAFF. CDR3 in DNA: TGTGCCAGCAGCTTAGGTTATTCTAACACTGAAGCTTTCTTT.